Listed below are T cell receptor beta chains from one sample, sequenced in a study of Graves' ophthalmopathy and Graves' hyperthyroidism. Each CDR3 protein gets one entry after TCRdb re-called the multiplex PCR reads with MiXCR. The table lists 740,000 or so distinct CDR3 sequences, around 40% of them singletons. The sample taken for sequencing was peripheral blood. The receptors stem from an adult man with Graves' ophthalmopathy. CDR3s include the opening cysteine and the closing phenylalanine or tryptophan. Each record gives: J gene, D gene, V gene, clone size, CDR3 protein, CDR3 DNA. D genes are given only for firm matches. Some rows mark clone size as missing; the rest say once, few, many or name a class of expanded clone.

TRBJ2-7	NA	TRBV2	NA	CASRPGRRTYEQYF	TGTGCCAGCAGACCGGGACGACGAACCTACGAGCAGTACTTC
TRBJ1-1	NA	TRBV5-6	few	CASSWAGKAFF	TGTGCCAGCAGCTGGGCGGGGAAGGCTTTCTTT
TRBJ2-2	NA	TRBV10-2	few	CASSEPEFASPSPGELFF	TGCGCCAGCAGTGAGCCCGAATTCGCGTCACCGTCTCCCGGGGAGCTGTTTTTT
TRBJ1-4	NA	TRBV10-3	NA	CAIKPSGYGEKLFF	TGTGCCATCAAGCCTAGCGGGTATGGTGAAAAACTGTTTTTT
TRBJ2-6	TRBD2	TRBV20-1	NA	CSAPRRLAGANVLTF	TGCAGTGCTCCCCGGAGACTAGCGGGGGCCAACGTCCTGACTTTC
TRBJ1-2	TRBD1	TRBV4-1	NA	CASSQDEDRDNYGYTF	TGCGCCAGCAGCCAAGACGAGGACAGGGATAACTATGGCTACACCTTC
TRBJ2-7	NA	TRBV4-2	NA	CASPSSSEQYF	TGTGCCAGCCCAAGCAGTAGCGAGCAGTACTTC
TRBJ1-2	NA	TRBV4-3	NA	CASSQASRGTNGYTF	TGCGCCAGCAGCCAAGCGTCCCGCGGGACGAATGGCTACACCTTC
TRBJ2-6	NA	TRBV5-4	NA	CASSQVPGRASGANVLTF	TGCGCCAGCAGCCAAGTACCGGGGCGAGCAAGTGGGGCCAACGTCCTGACTTTC
TRBJ1-2	TRBD1	TRBV5-6	NA	CASSLITGDYGYTF	TGTGCCAGCAGCTTAATCACAGGGGATTATGGCTACACCTTC
TRBJ2-2	NA	TRBV11-2	NA	CASSPAQVTGELFF	TGTGCCAGCAGCCCCGCACAGGTTACCGGGGAGCTGTTTTTT
TRBJ2-2	TRBD1	TRBV7-6	few	CASSHPDLDRDLNTGELFF	TGTGCCAGCAGCCATCCTGACCTAGACAGGGACCTAAACACCGGGGAGCTGTTTTTT
TRBJ2-7	NA	TRBV10-2	many	CASSSQANYEQYF	TGTGCCAGCAGTTCCCAGGCAAACTACGAGCAGTACTTC
TRBJ1-6	NA	TRBV7-9	NA	CASSPTGLGSLHF	TGTGCCAGCAGCCCGACGGGTCTCGGGTCCCTCCACTTT